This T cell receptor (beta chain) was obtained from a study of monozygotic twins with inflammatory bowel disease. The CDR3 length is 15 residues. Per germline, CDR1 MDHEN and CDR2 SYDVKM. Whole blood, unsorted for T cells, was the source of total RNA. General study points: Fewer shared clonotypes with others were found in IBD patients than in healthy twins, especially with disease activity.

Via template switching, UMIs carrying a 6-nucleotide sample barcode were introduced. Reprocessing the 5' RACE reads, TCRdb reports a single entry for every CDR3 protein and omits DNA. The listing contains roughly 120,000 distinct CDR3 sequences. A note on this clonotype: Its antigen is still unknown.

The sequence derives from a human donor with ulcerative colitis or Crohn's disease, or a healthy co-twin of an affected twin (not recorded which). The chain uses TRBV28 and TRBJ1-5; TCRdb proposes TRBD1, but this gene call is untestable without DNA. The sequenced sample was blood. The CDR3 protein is CASSRTGGRNQPQHF. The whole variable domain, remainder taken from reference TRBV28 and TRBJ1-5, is DVKVTQSSRYLVKRTGEKVFLECVQDMDHENMFWYRQDPGLGLRLIYFSYDVKMKEKGDIPEGYSVSREKKERFSLILESASTNQTSMYLCASSRTGGRNQPQHFGDGTRLSIL.